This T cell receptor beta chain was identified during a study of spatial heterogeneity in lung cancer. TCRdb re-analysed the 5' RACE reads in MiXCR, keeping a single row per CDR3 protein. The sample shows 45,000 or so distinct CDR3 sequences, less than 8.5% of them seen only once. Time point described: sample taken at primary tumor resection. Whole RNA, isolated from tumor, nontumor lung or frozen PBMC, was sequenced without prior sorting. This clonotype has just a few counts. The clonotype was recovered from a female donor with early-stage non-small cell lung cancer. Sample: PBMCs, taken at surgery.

CDR3 in amino acids: CASSELSVGRAASPASTDTQYF. CDR3 DNA: TGTGCCAGCAGTGAGCTAAGCGTGGGTCGGGCCGCCTCCCCGGCGAGCACAGATACGCAGTATTTT. The chain has TRBV2 and TRBJ2-3; D gene unclear. V was trimmed by 3 bases and J by 0 bases, leaving 31 bases between them. This CDR3 comprises 22 residues. Germline-derived CDR1 and CDR2 are SNHLY and FYNNEI.